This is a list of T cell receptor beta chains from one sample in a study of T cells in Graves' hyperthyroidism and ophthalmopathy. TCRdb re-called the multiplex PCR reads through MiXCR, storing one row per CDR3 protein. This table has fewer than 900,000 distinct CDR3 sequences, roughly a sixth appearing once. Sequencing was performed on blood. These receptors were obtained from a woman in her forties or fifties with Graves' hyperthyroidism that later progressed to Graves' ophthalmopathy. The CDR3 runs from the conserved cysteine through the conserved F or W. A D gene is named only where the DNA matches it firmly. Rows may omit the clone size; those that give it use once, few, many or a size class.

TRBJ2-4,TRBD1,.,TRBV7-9,CASSNEDRPTFQYF,TGTGCCAGCAGCAATGAGGACAGGCCTACCTTTCAGTACTTC
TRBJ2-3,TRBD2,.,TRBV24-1,CATSDLAGGPDTQYF,TGTGCCACCAGTGATTTAGCGGGGGGGCCCGATACGCAGTATTTT
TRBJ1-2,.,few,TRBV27,CASSLRAQSPLYGYTF,TGTGCCAGCAGTCTCCGGGCCCAAAGCCCCCTCTATGGCTACACCTTC
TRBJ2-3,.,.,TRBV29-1,CSANSGGPHTQYF,TGCAGCGCCAACTCAGGGGGGCCTCATACGCAGTATTTT
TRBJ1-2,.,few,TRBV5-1,CASSAARDYGYTF,TGCGCCAGCAGCGCCGCCAGGGACTATGGCTACACCTTC
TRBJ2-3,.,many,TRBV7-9,CASGGSTDTQYF,TGTGCCAGCGGGGGTTCGACAGATACGCAGTATTTT
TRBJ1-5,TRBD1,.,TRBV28,CASSWDRVQPQHF,TGTGCCAGCAGTTGGGACAGGGTTCAGCCCCAGCATTTT
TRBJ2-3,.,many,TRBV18,CASSHRDGRPDTQYF,TGTGCCAGCTCACACCGGGACGGTAGGCCAGATACGCAGTATTTT
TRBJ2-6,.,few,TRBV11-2,CASSLDSGANVLTF,TGTGCCAGCAGCTTAGACTCTGGGGCCAACGTCCTGACTTTC
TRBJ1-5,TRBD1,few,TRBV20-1,CSARGGGTGDQPQHF,TGCAGTGCTAGAGGGGGGGGGACAGGGGATCAGCCCCAGCATTTT
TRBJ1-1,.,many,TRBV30,CAWSTSNTEAFF,TGTGCCTGGAGTACCTCGAACACTGAAGCTTTCTTT
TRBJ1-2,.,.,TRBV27,CASSSPSLGADHGYTF,TGTGCCAGCAGTTCCCCTTCCCTCGGGGCAGACCATGGCTACACCTTC
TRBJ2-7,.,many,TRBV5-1,CASSLSQGTYEQYF,TGCGCCAGCAGCTTGAGCCAGGGTACCTACGAGCAGTACTTC
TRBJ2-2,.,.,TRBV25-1,CASREPLGTKNTGELFF,TGTGCCAGCAGAGAACCGCTGGGGACAAAGAACACCGGGGAGCTGTTTTTT
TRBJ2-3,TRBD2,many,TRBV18,CASSSRVAGGMDTQYF,TGTGCCAGCTCATCCAGAGTAGCGGGGGGCATGGATACGCAGTATTTT
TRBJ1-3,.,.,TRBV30,CAWRASGSGNTMYF,TGTGCCTGGAGGGCATCAGGCTCTGGAAACACCATGTATTTT
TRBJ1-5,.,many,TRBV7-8,CASSKRGQPQHF,TGTGCCAGCAGTAAACGTGGTCAGCCCCAGCATTTT
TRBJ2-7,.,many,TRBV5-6,CASSPLSGTFEQYF,TGTGCCAGCAGCCCTTTATCCGGGACGTTCGAGCAGTACTTC
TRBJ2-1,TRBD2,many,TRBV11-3,CASSLEPAGLVSEQFF,TGTGCCAGCAGCTTAGAGCCAGCGGGGTTGGTAAGTGAGCAGTTCTTC
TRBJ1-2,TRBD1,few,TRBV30,CAWSVGQGIYGYTF,TGTGCCTGGAGTGTGGGACAGGGAATCTATGGCTACACCTTC
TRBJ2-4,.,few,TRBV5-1,CASSLDPSAAKNIQYF,TGCGCCAGCAGCTTGGATCCATCGGCGGCCAAAAACATTCAGTACTTC
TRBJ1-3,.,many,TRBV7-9,CASSLRAASSGNTIYF,TGTGCCAGCAGCTTACGGGCAGCCAGCTCTGGAAACACCATATATTTT
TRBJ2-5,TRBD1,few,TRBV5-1,CASRKEGTGGGETQYF,TGCGCCAGCAGAAAAGAAGGGACAGGGGGAGGAGAGACCCAGTACTTC
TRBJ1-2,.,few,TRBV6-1,CASSLQHYGYTF,TGTGCCAGCAGTCTACAGCACTATGGCTACACCTTC
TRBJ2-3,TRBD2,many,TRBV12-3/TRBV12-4,CASSLADRGTSGADTQYF,TGTGCCAGCAGTTTAGCGGACAGGGGGACTAGCGGGGCAGATACGCAGTATTTT
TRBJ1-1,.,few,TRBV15,CATSSEITSIEAFF,TGTGCCACCAGCAGTGAAATTACAAGTATTGAAGCTTTCTTT
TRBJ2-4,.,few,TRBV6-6,CASSYSRGKNIQYF,TGTGCCAGCAGTTACTCCAGAGGCAAAAACATTCAGTACTTC